This T cell receptor beta chain was retrieved from a study of T cell responses to AZD1222 COVID-19 vaccine. In the study overall: Researchers grouped second doses given at about 4 or about 12 weeks into one pool. Study findings and constraints: Dominant at 160-218 and 743-854, vaccine-associated CD4 TCRs also spanned spike. Seropositive at baseline were only six AZD1222 recipients.

As concerns this clone: Antigen specificity is unknown.

The ends were cut back, 6 bases at V and 2 bases at J, with 5 bases in the middle. The CDR3 has 12 residues. Germline V CDR1 and CDR2: SQVTM, ANQGSEA. The data were produced by immunoSEQ multiplex PCR, yet TCRdb's version contains in-frame clones alone and is incomplete. This sample has roughly 180,000 clones; roughly 94% occur once, and the top ten carry around 0.66%. The sequences come from peripheral blood, collected on day 0 of AZD1222 vaccination. The rearrangement uses TRBV29-1 and TRBJ2-6; D is ambiguous. This TCR derives from an adult in good health. CDR3 DNA sequence: TGCAGCGTCGACACTGGGGCCAACGTCCTGACTTTC. Translating gives CSVDTGANVLTF.